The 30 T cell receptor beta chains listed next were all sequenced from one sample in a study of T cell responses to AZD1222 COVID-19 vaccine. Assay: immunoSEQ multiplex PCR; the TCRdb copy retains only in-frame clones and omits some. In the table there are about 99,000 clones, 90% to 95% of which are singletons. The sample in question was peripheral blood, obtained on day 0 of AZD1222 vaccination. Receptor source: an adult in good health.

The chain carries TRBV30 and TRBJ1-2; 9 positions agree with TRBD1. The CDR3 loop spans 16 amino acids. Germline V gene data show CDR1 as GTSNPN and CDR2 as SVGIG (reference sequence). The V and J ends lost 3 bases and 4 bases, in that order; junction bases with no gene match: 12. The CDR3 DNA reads TGTGCCTGGAGCCTTACCCCGACAGGGGGACGCTATGGCTACACCTTC. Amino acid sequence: CAWSLTPTGGRYGYTF.

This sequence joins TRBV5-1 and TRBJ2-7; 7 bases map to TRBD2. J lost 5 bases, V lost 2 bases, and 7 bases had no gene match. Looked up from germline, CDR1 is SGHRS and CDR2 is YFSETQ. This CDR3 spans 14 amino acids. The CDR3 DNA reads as TGCGCCAGCAGCTTCGGAGCGGGAAGGGACGAGCAGTACTTC. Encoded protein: CASSFGAGRDEQYF.

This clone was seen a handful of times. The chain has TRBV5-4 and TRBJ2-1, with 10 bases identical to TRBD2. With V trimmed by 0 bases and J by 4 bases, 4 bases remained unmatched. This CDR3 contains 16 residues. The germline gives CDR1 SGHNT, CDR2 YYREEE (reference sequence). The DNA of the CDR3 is TGTGCCAGCAGCTTGGATATAGCGGGAGGATACAATGAGCAGTTCTTC. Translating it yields CASSLDIAGGYNEQFF.

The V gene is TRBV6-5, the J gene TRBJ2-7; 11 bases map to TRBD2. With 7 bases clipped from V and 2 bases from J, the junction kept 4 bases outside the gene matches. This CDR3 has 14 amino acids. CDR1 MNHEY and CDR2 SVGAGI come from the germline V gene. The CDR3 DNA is TGTGCCAGCAAATTAGCGGGAGGGCCCTACGAGCAGTACTTC. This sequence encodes CASKLAGGPYEQYF.

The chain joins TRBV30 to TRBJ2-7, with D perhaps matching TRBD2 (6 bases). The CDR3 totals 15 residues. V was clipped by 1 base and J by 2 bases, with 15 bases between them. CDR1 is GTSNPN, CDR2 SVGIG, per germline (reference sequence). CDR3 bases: TGTGCCTGGAGTGAAGCGGGCCCAGGAACCTACGAGCAGTACTTC. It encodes CAWSEAGPGTYEQYF.

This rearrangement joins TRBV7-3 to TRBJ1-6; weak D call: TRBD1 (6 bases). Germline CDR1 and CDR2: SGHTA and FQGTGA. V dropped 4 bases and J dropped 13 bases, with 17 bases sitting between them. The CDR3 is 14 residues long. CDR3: CASSYRDKVSPLHF. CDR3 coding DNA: TGTGCCAGCAGCTACCGGGACAAGGTTTCGCCCCTCCACTTT. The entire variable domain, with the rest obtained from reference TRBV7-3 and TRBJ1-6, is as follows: GAGVSQTPSNKVTEKGKYVELRCDPISGHTALYWYRQSLGQGPEFLIYFQGTGAADDSGLPNDRFFAVRPEGSVSTLKIQRTERGDSAVYLCASSYRDKVSPLHFGNGTRLTVT.

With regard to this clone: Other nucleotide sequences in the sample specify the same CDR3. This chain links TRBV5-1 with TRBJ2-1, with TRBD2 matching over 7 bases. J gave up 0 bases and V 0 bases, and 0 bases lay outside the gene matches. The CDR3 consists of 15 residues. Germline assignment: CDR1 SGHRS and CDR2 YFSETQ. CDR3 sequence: CASSLVAGSYNEQFF. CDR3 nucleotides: TGCGCCAGCAGCTTGGTAGCGGGCTCCTACAATGAGCAGTTCTTC.

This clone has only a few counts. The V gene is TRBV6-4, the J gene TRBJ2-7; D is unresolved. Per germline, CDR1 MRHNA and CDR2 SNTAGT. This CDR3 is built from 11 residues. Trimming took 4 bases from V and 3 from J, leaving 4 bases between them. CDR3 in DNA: TGTGCCAGCAGTGGAGTCTACGAGCAGTACTTC. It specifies CASSGVYEQYF.

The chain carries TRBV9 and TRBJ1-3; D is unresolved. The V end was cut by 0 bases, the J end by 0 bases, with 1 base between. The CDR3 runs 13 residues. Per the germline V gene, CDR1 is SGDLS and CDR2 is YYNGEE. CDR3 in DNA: TGTGCCAGCAGCGTAGGCTCTGGAAACACCATATATTTT. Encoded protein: CASSVGSGNTIYF.

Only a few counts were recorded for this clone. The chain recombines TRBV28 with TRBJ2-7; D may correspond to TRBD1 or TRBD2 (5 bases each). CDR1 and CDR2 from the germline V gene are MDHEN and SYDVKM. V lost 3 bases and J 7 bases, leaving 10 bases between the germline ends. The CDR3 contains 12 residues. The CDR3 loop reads CASSFEGREQYF. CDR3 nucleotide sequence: TGTGCCAGCAGTTTTGAGGGGCGGGAGCAGTACTTC.

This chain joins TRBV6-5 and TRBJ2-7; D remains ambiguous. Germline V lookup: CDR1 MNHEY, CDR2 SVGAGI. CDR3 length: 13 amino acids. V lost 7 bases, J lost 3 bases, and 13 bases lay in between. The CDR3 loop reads CASTKDGSYEQYF. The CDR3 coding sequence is TGTGCCAGCACTAAGGATGGAAGCTACGAGCAGTACTTC.

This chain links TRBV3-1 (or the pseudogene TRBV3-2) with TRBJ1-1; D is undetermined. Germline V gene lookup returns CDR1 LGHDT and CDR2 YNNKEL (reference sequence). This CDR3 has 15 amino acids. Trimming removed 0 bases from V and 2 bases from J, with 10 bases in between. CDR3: CASSQDARLNTEAFF. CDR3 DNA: TGTGCCAGCAGCCAAGATGCCAGATTAAACACTGAAGCTTTCTTT.

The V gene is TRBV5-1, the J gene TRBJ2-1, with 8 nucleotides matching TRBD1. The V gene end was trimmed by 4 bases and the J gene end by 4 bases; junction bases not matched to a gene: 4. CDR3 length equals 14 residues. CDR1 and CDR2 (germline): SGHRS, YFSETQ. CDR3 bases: TGCGCCAGCAGCCAGGGACAGGAGTACAATGAGCAGTTCTTC. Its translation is CASSQGQEYNEQFF.

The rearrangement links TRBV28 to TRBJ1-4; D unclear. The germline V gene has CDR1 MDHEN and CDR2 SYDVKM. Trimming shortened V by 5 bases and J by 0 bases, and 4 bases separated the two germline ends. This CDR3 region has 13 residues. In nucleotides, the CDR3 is TGTGCCAGCAGTCCCACAACTAATGAAAAACTGTTTTTT. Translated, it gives CASSPTTNEKLFF.

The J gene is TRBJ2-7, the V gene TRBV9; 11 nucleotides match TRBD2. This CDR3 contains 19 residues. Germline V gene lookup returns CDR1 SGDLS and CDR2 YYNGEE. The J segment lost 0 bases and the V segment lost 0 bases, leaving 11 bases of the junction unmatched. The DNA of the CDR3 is TGTGCCAGCAGCGTAGCTACTAGCGGGAGAGGGGCTCGCTCCTACGAGCAGTACTTC. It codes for CASSVATSGRGARSYEQYF.

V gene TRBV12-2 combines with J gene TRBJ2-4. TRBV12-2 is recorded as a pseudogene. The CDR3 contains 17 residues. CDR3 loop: CASRLDTEALGKNIQYF. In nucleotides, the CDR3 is TGTGCAAGTCGCTTAGACACAGAGGCTTTAGGCAAAAACATTCAGTACTTC.

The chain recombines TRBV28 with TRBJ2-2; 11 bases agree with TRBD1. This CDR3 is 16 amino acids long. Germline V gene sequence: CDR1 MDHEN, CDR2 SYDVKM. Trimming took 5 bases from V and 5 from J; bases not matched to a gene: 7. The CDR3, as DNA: TGTGCCAGCAGTCCCTCCGGGACAGGGGGGACCGGGGAGCTGTTTTTT. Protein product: CASSPSGTGGTGELFF. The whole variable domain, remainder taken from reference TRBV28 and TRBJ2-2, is DVKVTQSSRYLVKRTGEKVFLECVQDMDHENMFWYRQDPGLGLRLIYFSYDVKMKEKGDIPEGYSVSREKKERFSLILESASTNQTSMYLCASSPSGTGGTGELFFGEGSRLTVL.

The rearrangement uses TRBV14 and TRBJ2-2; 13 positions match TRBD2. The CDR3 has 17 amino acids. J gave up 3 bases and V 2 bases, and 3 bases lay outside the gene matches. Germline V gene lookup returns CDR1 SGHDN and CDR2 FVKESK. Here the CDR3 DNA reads TGTGCCAGCAGCCAACCCGGACTAGCGGGAGACACCGGGGAGCTGTTTTTT. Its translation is CASSQPGLAGDTGELFF.

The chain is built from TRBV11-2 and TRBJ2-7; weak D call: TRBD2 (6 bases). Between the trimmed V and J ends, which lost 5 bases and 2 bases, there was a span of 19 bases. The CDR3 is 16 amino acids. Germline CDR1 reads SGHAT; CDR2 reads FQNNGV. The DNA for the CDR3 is TGTGCCAGCAGCGCCCGCGGGACTTCATCCGCCTACGAGCAGTACTTC. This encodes CASSARGTSSAYEQYF.

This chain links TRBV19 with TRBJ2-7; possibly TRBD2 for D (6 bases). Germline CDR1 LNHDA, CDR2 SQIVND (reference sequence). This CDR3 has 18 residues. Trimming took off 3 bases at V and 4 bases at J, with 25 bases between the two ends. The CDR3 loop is CASSMYLLGEGGTYEQYF. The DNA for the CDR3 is TGTGCCAGTAGTATGTACCTCCTCGGAGAGGGAGGTACGTACGAGCAGTACTTC. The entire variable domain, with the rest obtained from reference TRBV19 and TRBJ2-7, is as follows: DGGITQSPKYLFRKEGQNVTLSCEQNLNHDAMYWYRQDPGQGLRLIYYSQIVNDFQKGDIAEGYSVSREKKESFPLTVTSAQKNPTAFYLCASSMYLLGEGGTYEQYFGPGTRLTVT.

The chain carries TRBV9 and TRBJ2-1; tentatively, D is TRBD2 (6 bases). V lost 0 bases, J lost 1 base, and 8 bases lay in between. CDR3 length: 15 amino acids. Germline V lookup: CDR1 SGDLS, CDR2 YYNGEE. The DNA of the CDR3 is TGTGCCAGCAGCGTAGGACTAGGATCCTACAATGAGCAGTTCTTC. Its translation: CASSVGLGSYNEQFF.

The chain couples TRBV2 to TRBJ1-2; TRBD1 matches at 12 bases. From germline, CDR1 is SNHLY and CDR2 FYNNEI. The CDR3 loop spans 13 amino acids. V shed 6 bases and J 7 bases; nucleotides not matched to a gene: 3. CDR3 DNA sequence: TGTGCCAGCAGCGGGACAGGGGGCATTGGCTACACCTTC. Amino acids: CASSGTGGIGYTF.

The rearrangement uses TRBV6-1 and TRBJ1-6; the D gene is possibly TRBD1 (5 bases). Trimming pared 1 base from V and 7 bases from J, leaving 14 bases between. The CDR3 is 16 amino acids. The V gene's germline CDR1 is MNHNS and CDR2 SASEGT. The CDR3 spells CASSEGSAWGNSPLHF. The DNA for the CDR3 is TGTGCCAGCAGTGAAGGTTCTGCGTGGGGGAATTCACCCCTCCACTTT.

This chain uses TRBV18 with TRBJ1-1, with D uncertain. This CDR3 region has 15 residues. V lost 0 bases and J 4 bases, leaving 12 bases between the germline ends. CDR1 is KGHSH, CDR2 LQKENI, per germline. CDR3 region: CASSPPERVATEAFF. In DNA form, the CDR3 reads TGTGCCAGCTCACCACCGGAGCGGGTCGCCACTGAAGCTTTCTTT. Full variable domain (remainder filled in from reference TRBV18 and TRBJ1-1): NAGVMQNPRHLVRRRGQEARLRCSPMKGHSHVYWYRQLPEEGLKFMVYLQKENIIDESGMPKERFSAEFPKEGPSILRIQQVVRGDSAAYFCASSPPERVATEAFFGQGTRLTVV.

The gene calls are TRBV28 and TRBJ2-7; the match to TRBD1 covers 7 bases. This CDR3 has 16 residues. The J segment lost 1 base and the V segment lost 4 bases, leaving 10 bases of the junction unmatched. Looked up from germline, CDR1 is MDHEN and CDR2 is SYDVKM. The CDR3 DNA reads TGTGCCAGCAGTTACCAGACAGGGCACCTTTCCTACGAGCAGTACTTC. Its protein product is CASSYQTGHLSYEQYF.

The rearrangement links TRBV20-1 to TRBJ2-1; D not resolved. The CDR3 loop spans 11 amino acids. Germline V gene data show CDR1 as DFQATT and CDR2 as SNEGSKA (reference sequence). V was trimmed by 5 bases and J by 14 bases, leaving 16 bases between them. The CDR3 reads CSASPYRGEFF. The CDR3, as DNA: TGCAGTGCTTCTCCATATCGTGGGGAGTTCTTC.

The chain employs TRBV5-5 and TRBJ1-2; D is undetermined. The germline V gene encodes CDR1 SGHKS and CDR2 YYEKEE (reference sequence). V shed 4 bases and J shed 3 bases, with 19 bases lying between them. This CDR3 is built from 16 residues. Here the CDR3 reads CASSPISDIRDYGYTF. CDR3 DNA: TGTGCCAGCAGCCCGATTTCCGACATTAGGGACTATGGCTACACCTTC.

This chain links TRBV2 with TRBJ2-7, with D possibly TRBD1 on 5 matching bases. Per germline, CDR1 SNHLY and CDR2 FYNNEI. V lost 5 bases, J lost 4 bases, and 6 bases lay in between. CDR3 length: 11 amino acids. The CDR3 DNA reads TGTGCCAGCAGTCCAGGGTACGAGCAGTACTTC. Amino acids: CASSPGYEQYF.

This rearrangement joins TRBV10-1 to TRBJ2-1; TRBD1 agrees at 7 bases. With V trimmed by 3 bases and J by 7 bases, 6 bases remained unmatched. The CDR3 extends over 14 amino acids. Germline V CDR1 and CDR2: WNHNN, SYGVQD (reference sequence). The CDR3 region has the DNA TGCGCCAGCAGTGAAAGGGGGCCACGAAATGAGCAGTTCTTC. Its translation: CASSERGPRNEQFF.

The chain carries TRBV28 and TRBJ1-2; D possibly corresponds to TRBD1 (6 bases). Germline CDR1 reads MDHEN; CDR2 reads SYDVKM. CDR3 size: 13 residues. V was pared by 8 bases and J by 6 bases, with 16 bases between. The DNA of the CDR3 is TGTGCCAGCTCTCAAGGGGGGAGAGATGGCTACACCTTC. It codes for CASSQGGRDGYTF.